Following are 27 T cell receptor beta chains from one sample sequenced in a study of shared clonotypes between healthy human individuals. Here immunoSEQ multiplex PCR was the method, and the copy in TCRdb shows in-frame clones only, minus some. The repertoire holds about 470,000 clones, with around 79% as singletons. The sample consisted of PBMCs. Every receptor here comes from a woman aged 35 to 49 in good health. Some clones in this sample may be carry-over from other donors' samples.

V gene TRBV6-1 combines with J gene TRBJ2-7, with 8 nucleotides matching TRBD1. The CDR3 is 15 amino acids. The J segment lost 3 bases and the V segment lost 3 bases, leaving 7 bases of the junction unmatched. CDR1 MNHNS and CDR2 SASEGT come from the germline V gene. The CDR3 region has the DNA TGTGCCAGCAGTGAGTCAGGGGGCGAATTCTACGAGCAGTACTTC. Amino acid sequence: CASSESGGEFYEQYF.

This clone was picked up one time. The rearrangement links TRBV6-5 to TRBJ2-1; 8 nucleotides line up with TRBD1. The ends lost 5 bases at V and 8 bases at J; junction bases unmatched: 8. The length of the CDR3 is 14 residues. The germline V gene encodes CDR1 MNHEY and CDR2 SVGAGI. The DNA of the CDR3 is TGTGCCAGCAGTCCCGTGACAGGGGTCTATGAGCAGTTCTTC. Amino acids: CASSPVTGVYEQFF.

A few counts support this clone. The V and J genes are TRBV4-1 and TRBJ2-1, with 8 bases identical to TRBD1. The V segment lost 4 bases and the J segment 0 bases; nucleotides outside the gene matches: 2. Germline V gene lookup returns CDR1 MGHRA and CDR2 YSYEKL. The CDR3 runs 15 residues. The CDR3 bases are TGCGCCAGCAGCCGACAGGGGAGCTCCTACAATGAGCAGTTCTTC. It translates to CASSRQGSSYNEQFF.

The chain joins TRBV5-8 to TRBJ2-1, with no clear D. Germline assignment: CDR1 SGHTS and CDR2 YDEGEE. The CDR3 contains 14 residues. Trimming shortened V by 2 bases and J by 3 bases, and 9 bases separated the two germline ends. The CDR3 DNA reads as TGTGCCAGCAGCTTAGACCGCTTCTACAATGAGCAGTTCTTC. This codes for CASSLDRFYNEQFF.

Regarding this clone: The same CDR3 arises from other DNA sequences in this sample as well. The rearrangement links TRBV9 to TRBJ2-1; the match to TRBD2 covers 15 bases. The CDR3 has 17 amino acids. V was pared by 0 bases and J by 7 bases, with 5 bases of the junction left unmatched. Germline CDR1 and CDR2: SGDLS and YYNGEE. CDR3 nucleotide sequence: TGTGCCAGCAGCGTAGGAGTGGGGACTAGCGGGAGGAATGAGCAGTTCTTC. Translation: CASSVGVGTSGRNEQFF.

In the case of this clone: The same CDR3 can be traced to other DNA sequences in this sample. The chain employs TRBV9 and TRBJ2-3, with 8 bases that match TRBD2. Germline trimming cut 0 bases from V and 3 bases from J; bases unmatched to any gene: 3. Per the germline V gene, CDR1 is SGDLS and CDR2 is YYNGEE. The CDR3 contains 15 residues. DNA of the CDR3: TGTGCCAGCAGCGTAGGGGCGGGAGGTACAGATACGCAGTATTTT. Translating it yields CASSVGAGGTDTQYF. Complete variable domain (other parts from reference TRBV9 and TRBJ2-3): DSGVTQTPKHLITATGQRVTLRCSPRSGDLSVYWYQQSLDQGLQFLIQYYNGEERAKGNILERFSAQQFPDLHSELNLSSLELGDSALYFCASSVGAGGTDTQYFGPGTRLTVL.

The J gene is TRBJ2-7, the V gene TRBV20-1; TRBD2 matches 8 bases. CDR1 and CDR2 (germline): DFQATT, SNEGSKA (reference sequence). The CDR3 has 11 amino acids. CDR3 region: CRPGGSYEQYF. The CDR3 DNA reads as TGCAGGCCGGGGGGGTCCTACGAGCAGTACTTC.

The chain carries TRBV7-9 and TRBJ1-2, with TRBD1 identical over 9 bases. The V gene's germline CDR1 is SEHNR and CDR2 FQNEAQ (reference sequence). Trimming cost V 2 bases and J 4 bases; bases outside gene matches: 14. This CDR3 region has 18 residues. DNA of the CDR3: TGTGCCAGCAGCTTATTAGGGAAGGGACAGGGAGGGGCCTATGGCTACACCTTC. The encoded protein is CASSLLGKGQGGAYGYTF.

The V gene is TRBV5-4, the J gene TRBJ2-7, with D possibly called TRBD1 or TRBD2 (6 bases each). The germline V and J ends were trimmed by 4 bases and 4 bases, with 18 bases remaining between them. The CDR3 extends over 15 amino acids. Germline CDR1 is SGHNT and CDR2 is YYREEE (reference sequence). CDR3 region: CASSPDGGFGYEQYF. CDR3 nucleotide sequence: TGTGCCAGCAGCCCGGACGGGGGCTTCGGGTACGAGCAGTACTTC.

Note on this clone: Possible read error: a much larger clone is one base away. The chain links TRBV5-4 to TRBJ2-1; D is tentatively TRBD1 or TRBD2 (5 bases each). CDR1 SGHNT and CDR2 YYREEE come from the germline V gene (reference sequence). The CDR3 is 15 residues long. Here the CDR3 DNA reads TGTGCCAGCAGGACTGGGACCGAGATTTGGAATGAGCGGTTCTTC. It yields the protein CASRTGTEIWNERFF.

This clone has only a few counts. The chain has TRBV28 and TRBJ1-5; D unclear. V lost 10 bases to trimming and J lost 4 bases, with 11 bases between them. Germline lookup yields CDR1 MDHEN and CDR2 SYDVKM. The CDR3 consists of 12 residues. Written as DNA, the CDR3 is TGTGCCATCGGGAATGCGAATCAGCCCCAGCATTTT. Protein sequence: CAIGNANQPQHF.

V and J are TRBV19 and TRBJ1-5; tentative D call: TRBD1 (5 bases). Trimming removed 3 bases at V and 3 bases at J, with 9 bases between. The CDR3 length is 14 residues. The germline V gene has CDR1 LNHDA and CDR2 SQIVND (reference sequence). CDR3 loop: CASSIWGLNQPQHF. The CDR3 DNA reads TGTGCCAGTAGTATTTGGGGCCTCAATCAGCCCCAGCATTTT.

The rearrangement joins TRBV5-1 to TRBJ2-5; D remains unclear. CDR1 is SGHRS, CDR2 YFSETQ, per germline. There are 15 residues in the CDR3. V was clipped by 3 bases and J by 2 bases, with 14 bases between them. DNA of the CDR3: TGCGCCAGCAGCTCGCTCAGCGACGCGCAAGAGACCCAGTACTTC. This codes for CASSSLSDAQETQYF.

The V call is TRBV30, the J call TRBJ1-4; D is uncertain. V dropped 2 bases and J dropped 7 bases, with 8 bases sitting between them. The CDR3 runs to 12 residues. Looked up from germline, CDR1 is GTSNPN and CDR2 is SVGIG (reference sequence). The CDR3: CAWSKVVEKLFF. The CDR3 DNA sequence: TGTGCCTGGAGTAAAGTGGTTGAAAAACTGTTTTTT.

The rearrangement joins TRBV4-3 to TRBJ2-2; unclear D gene. The CDR3 has 16 amino acids. V was pared by 0 bases and J by 2 bases, with 10 bases between. Per the germline V gene, CDR1 is LGHNA and CDR2 is YSLEER. CDR3 in amino acids: CASSQDSGSNTGELFF. In DNA form, the CDR3 reads TGCGCCAGCAGCCAAGATAGTGGATCAAACACCGGGGAGCTGTTTTTT.

The chain carries TRBV30 and TRBJ2-5; D is unclear. The CDR3 has 13 residues. CDR1 is GTSNPN and CDR2 is SVGIG in the germline V gene (reference sequence). Trimming stripped 1 base from V and 1 base from J, with 7 bases between. The CDR3 DNA sequence: TGTGCCTGGAGTGCGGCCCCCCAAGAGACCCAGTACTTC. Its protein product is CAWSAAPQETQYF.

This chain links TRBV6-5 with TRBJ1-6, with D uncertain. The CDR3 loop spans 15 amino acids. CDR1 is MNHEY, CDR2 SVGAGI, per germline. The germline V and J ends were trimmed by 4 bases and 0 bases, with 7 bases remaining between them. This CDR3 is CASSFGSSYNSPLHF. CDR3 nucleotide sequence: TGTGCCAGCAGTTTTGGGAGCTCCTATAATTCACCCCTCCACTTT.

With regard to this clone: This same CDR3 is encoded by further DNA sequences in the sample. The gene calls are TRBV28 and TRBJ1-2, with D hard to call. The V end lost 2 bases, the J end lost 1 base, and 2 bases lay between the germline ends. The length of the CDR3 is 12 residues. Germline V gene lookup returns CDR1 MDHEN and CDR2 SYDVKM. The CDR3 nucleotides read TGTGCCAGCAGTTTAGTTAACTATGGCTACACCTTC. This encodes CASSLVNYGYTF.

This chain joins TRBV5-3 and TRBJ2-1; no clear D gene. TRBV5-3 carries the ORF label, with uncertain function. The CDR3 consists of 15 residues. The V and J ends lost 8 bases and 0 bases respectively, with 15 bases between them. The CDR3 region has the DNA TGTGCCAGCAGCCAAGAGGCGAGCTCCTACAATGAGCAGTTCTTC. This encodes CASSQEASSYNEQFF.

This chain uses TRBV2 with TRBJ2-5; D remains ambiguous. The CDR3 runs 14 residues. V lost 4 bases to trimming and J lost 0 bases, with 9 bases between them. Germline V lookup: CDR1 SNHLY, CDR2 FYNNEI. The CDR3 region has the DNA TGTGCCAGCAGTGTGGTCAGGAACCAAGAGACCCAGTACTTC. It translates to CASSVVRNQETQYF.

This chain links TRBV6-5 with TRBJ1-5, with TRBD1 identical over 7 bases. The CDR3 spans 15 residues. Germline CDR1 is MNHEY and CDR2 is SVGAGI. Trimming removed 6 bases from V and 0 bases from J; junction bases left unmatched: 5. CDR3 nucleotides: TGTGCCAGCAGAAGGACAGGACTTAGCAATCAGCCCCAGCATTTT. This gives the protein CASRRTGLSNQPQHF.

The rearrangement links TRBV18 to TRBJ2-5; a weak D match, TRBD2 (6 bases). The CDR3 is made up of 14 amino acids. V lost 3 bases, J lost 2 bases, and 10 bases lay in between. Germline CDR1 is KGHSH and CDR2 is LQKENI. The CDR3, as DNA: TGTGCCAGCTCACCGCGGGACCAGCAAGAGACCCAGTACTTC. Translated, it gives CASSPRDQQETQYF.

Only a few counts were recorded for this clone. This chain connects TRBV29-1 to TRBJ2-5, with D tentatively TRBD1 or TRBD2 (7 bases each). Germline-derived CDR1 and CDR2 are SQVTM and ANQGSEA. The ends were cut back, 7 bases at V and 4 bases at J, with 16 bases in the middle. This CDR3 region has 13 residues. Here the CDR3 reads CSGWGGGGETQYF. In DNA, the CDR3 is TGCAGCGGGTGGGGAGGGGGCGGAGAGACCCAGTACTTC.

V usage is TRBV7-3 and J usage is TRBJ2-1; 9 bases are a match to TRBD2. The germline gives CDR1 SGHTA, CDR2 FQGTGA. V lost 3 bases to trimming and J lost 0 bases; unmatched junction nucleotides: 3. The CDR3 runs 16 residues. For the CDR3, the DNA is TGTGCCAGCAGCTTTGCGGGAGGGAGCTCCTACAATGAGCAGTTCTTC. Translated: CASSFAGGSSYNEQFF.

V is TRBV7-3 and J is TRBJ1-1; no definite D call. The length of the CDR3 is 13 residues. V was trimmed by 3 bases and J by 3 bases, leaving 8 bases between them. CDR1 and CDR2 (germline): SGHTA, FQGTGA. The CDR3 DNA reads TGTGCCAGCAGCTTCGCTCAGGACACTGAAGCTTTCTTT. It encodes CASSFAQDTEAFF. Together with reference TRBV7-3 and TRBJ1-1, the CDR3 gives the full variable domain: GAGVSQTPSNKVTEKGKYVELRCDPISGHTALYWYRQSLGQGPEFLIYFQGTGAADDSGLPNDRFFAVRPEGSVSTLKIQRTERGDSAVYLCASSFAQDTEAFFGQGTRLTVV.

The genes are TRBV6-6 and TRBJ1-1; D is uncertain. This CDR3 comprises 11 residues. Trimming stripped 6 bases from V and 4 bases from J, with 6 bases between. The germline CDR1 and CDR2 sequences are MNHNY and SVGAGI (reference sequence). CDR3 sequence (DNA): TGTGCCAGCAGGTCGGGCACTGAAGCTTTCTTT. Translation: CASRSGTEAFF.

The chain joins TRBV5-1 to TRBJ2-2; D might be TRBD2 (5 bases). V lost 2 bases, J lost 0 bases, and 14 bases lay in between. The germline V gene encodes CDR1 SGHRS and CDR2 YFSETQ. The CDR3 is 17 amino acids. The CDR3 protein is CASSFDPLAANTGELFF. CDR3 DNA sequence: TGCGCCAGCAGCTTTGATCCCCTAGCTGCGAACACCGGGGAGCTGTTTTTT.